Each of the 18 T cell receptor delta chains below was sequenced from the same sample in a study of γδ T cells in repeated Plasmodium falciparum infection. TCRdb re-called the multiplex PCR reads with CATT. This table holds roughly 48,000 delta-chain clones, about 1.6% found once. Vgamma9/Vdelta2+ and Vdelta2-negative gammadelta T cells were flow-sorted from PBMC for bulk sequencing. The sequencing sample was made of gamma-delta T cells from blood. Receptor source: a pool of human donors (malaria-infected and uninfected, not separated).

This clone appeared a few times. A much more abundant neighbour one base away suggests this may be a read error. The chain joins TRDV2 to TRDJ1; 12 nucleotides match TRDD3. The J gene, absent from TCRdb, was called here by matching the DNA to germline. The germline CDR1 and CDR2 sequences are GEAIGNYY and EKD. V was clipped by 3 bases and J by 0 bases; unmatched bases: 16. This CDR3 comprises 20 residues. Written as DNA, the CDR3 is TGTGCCTGTGACGCCGTACTGGGGGATACTAGTTTCTCGGACACCGATAAACTCATCTTT. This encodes CACDAVLGDTSFSDTDKLIF.

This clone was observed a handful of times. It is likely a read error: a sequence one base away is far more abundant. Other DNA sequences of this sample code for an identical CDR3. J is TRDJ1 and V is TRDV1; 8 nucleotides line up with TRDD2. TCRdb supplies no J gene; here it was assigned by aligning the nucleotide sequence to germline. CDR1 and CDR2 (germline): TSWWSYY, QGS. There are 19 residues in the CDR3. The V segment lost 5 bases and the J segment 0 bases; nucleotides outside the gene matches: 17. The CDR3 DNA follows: TGTGCTCTTGGGATAGACTTCCTACTCCGACTCACTAACACCGATAAACTCATCTTT. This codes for CALGIDFLLRLTNTDKLIF.

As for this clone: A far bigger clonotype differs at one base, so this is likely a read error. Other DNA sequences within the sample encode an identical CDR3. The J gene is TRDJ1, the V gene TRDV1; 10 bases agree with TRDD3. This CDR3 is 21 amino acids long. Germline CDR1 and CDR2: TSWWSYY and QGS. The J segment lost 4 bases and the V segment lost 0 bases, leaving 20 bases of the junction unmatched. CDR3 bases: TGTGCTCTTGGGGAACTCGGTCCTACAGAACTACTGGGGGATTGGTGCGATAAACTCATCTTT. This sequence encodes CALGELGPTELLGDWCDKLIF.

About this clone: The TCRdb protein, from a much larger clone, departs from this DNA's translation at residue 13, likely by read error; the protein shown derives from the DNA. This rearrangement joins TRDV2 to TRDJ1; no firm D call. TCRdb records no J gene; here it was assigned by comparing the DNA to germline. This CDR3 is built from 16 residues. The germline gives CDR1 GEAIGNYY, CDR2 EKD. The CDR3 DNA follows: TGTGCCTGTGACGCTCTATATACCTTGTACACCGATAGACTCATCTTT. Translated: CACDALYTLYTDRLIF.

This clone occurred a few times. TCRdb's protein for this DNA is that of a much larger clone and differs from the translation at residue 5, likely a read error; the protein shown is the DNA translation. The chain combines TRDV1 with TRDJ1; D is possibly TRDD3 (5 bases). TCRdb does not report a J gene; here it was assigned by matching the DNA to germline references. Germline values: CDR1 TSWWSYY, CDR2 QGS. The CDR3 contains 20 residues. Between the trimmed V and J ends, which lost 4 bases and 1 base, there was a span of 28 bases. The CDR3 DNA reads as TGTGCTCTTGGGGGAAACAGCGGGCCATCCTCGGGGGTCCTCACCGATAAACTCATCTTT. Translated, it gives CALGGNSGPSSGVLTDKLIF.

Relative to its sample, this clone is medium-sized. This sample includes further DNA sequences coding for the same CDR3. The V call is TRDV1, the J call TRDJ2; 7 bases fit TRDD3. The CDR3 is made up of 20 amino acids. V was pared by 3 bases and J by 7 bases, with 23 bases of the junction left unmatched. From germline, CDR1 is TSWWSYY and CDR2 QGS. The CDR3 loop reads CALGEVTMTGDPGGGAQLFF. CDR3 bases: TGTGCTCTTGGGGAGGTCACTATGACTGGGGATCCCGGTGGTGGAGCACAACTCTTCTTT.

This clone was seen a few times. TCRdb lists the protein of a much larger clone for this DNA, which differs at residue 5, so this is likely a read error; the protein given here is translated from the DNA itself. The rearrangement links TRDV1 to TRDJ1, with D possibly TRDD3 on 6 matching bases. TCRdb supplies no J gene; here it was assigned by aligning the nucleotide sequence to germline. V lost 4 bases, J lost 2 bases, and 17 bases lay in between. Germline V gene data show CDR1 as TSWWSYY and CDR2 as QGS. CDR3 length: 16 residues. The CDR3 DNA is TGTGCTCTTGGGGGACCGATGGGGATGGCTACCGATAAACTCATCTTT. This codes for CALGGPMGMATDKLIF.

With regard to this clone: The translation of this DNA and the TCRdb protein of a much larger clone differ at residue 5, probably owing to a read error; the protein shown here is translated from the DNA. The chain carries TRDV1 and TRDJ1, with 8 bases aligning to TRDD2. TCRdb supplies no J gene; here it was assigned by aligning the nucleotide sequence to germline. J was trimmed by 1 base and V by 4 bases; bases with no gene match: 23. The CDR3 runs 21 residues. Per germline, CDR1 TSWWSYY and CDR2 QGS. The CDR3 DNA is TGTGCTCTTGGGGCCCTACTTCCTACGCATGGACCGGGGGGTCTCACCGATAAACTCATCTTT. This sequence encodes CALGALLPTHGPGGLTDKLIF.

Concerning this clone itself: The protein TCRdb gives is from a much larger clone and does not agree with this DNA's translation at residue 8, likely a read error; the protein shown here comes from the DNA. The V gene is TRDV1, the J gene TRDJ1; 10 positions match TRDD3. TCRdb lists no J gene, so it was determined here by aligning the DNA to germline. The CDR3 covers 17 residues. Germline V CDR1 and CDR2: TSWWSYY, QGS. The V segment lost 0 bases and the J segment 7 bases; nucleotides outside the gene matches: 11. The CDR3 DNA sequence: TGTGCTCTTGGGGAACTAGGAGATCCTTACTGGGGGATTAAACTCATCTTT. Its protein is CALGELGDPYWGIKLIF.

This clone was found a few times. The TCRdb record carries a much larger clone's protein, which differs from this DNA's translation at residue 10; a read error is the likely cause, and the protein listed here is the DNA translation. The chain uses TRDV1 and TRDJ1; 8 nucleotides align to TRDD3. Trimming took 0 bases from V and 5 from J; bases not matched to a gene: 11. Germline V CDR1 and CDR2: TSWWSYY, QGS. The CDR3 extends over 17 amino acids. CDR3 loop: CALGELSGGRNGDKLIF. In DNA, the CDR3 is TGTGCTCTTGGGGAACTTTCTGGGGGACGTAACGGGGATAAACTCATCTTT.

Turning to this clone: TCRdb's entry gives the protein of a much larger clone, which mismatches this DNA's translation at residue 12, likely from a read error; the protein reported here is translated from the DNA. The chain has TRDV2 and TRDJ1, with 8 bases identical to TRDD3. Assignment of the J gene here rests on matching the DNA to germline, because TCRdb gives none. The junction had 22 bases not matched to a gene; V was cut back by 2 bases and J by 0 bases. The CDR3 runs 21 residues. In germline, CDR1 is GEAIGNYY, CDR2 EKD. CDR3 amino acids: CACDILSSGLGGTQYTDKLIF. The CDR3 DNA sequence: TGTGCCTGTGACATTCTATCCTCGGGACTGGGGGGTACCCAGTACACCGATAAACTCATCTTT.

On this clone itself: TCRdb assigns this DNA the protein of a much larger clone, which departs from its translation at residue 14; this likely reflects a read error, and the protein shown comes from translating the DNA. The CDR3 loop reads CALGGAMPSAYTDELIF. In DNA, the CDR3 is TGTGCTCTTGGGGGGGCCATGCCGAGCGCGTACACCGATGAACTCATCTTT. The chain recombines TRDV1 with TRDJ1; D unclear. The CDR3 length is 17 residues. Germline CDR1 is TSWWSYY and CDR2 is QGS.

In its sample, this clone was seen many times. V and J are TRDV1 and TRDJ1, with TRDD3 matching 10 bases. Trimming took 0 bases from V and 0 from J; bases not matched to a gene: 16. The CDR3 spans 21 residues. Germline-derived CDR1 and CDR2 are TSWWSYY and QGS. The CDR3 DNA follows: TGTGCTCTTGGGGAACTTGTACCCCTCCGGGGATGGGGGATACACACCGATAAACTCATCTTT. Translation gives CALGELVPLRGWGIHTDKLIF.

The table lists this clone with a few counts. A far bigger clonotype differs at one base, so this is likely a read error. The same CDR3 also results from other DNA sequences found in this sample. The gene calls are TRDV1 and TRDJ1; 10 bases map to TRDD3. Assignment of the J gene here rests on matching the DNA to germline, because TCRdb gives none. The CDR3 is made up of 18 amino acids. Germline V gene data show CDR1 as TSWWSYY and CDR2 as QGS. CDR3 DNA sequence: TGCGCTCTTGGGGAACTTCCCTGGGGGATAAATAGGATCGATAAACTCATCTTT. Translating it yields CALGELPWGINRIDKLIF.

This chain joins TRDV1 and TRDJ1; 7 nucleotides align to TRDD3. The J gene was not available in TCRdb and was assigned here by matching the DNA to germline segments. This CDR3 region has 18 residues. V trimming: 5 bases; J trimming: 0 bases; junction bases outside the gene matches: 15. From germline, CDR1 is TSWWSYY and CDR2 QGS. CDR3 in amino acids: CALGRSTALGRHTDKLIF. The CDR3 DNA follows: TGTGCTCTTGGGAGATCTACAGCACTGGGGCGTCACACCGATAAACTCATCTTT.

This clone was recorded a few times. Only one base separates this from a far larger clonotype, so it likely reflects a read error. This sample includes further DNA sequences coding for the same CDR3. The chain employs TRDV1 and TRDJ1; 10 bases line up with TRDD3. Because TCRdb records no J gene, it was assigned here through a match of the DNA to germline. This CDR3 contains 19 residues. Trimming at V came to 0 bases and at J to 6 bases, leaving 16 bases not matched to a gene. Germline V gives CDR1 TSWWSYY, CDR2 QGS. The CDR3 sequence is CALGELRSPLLGDPHKLIF. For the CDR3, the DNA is TGTGCTCTTGGGGAACTCAGGTCCCCCTTACTGGGGGATCCCCATAAACTCATCTTT.

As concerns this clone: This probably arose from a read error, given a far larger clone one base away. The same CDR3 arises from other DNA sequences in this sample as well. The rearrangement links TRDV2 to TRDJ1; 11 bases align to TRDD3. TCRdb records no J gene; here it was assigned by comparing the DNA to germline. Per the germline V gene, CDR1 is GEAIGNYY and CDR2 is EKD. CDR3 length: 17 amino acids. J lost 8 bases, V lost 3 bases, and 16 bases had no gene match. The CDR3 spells CACDSVVGDTRRDKLIF. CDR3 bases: TGTGCCTGTGACTCTGTGGTGGGGGATACGCGTCGAGACAAACTCATCTTT.

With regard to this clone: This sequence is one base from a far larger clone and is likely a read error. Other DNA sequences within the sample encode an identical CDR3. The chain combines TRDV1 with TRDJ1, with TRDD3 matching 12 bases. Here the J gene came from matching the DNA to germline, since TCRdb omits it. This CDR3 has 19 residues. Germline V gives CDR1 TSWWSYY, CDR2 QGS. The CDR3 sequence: CALGELWGIRHRHTDKLIF. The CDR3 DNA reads TGTGCTCTCGGGGAACTCTGGGGGATACGCCATCGACACACCGATAAACTCATCTTT.